This TCR beta chain was recovered during a study of T-cell reconstitution after alpha-beta-depleted transplantation in children. The study's findings and limits: Recipient T cells and thymic progenitors that survived gave rise to the high TCRbeta diversity observed at day 60 in some patients.

As for this clonotype: Its antigen is unknown.

Preparation of the TCRbeta library used unique molecular identifiers. TCRdb processed the PCR reads anew with MiXCR; each CDR3 protein has one entry. The data contain about 580,000 distinct CDR3 sequences, around 27% of them seen just once; the ten biggest clones take up around a third. V was clipped by 4 bases and J by 3 bases, with 10 bases between them. CDR3 length: 14 amino acids. CDR1 is MDHEN, CDR2 SYDVKM, per germline. The chain uses TRBV28 and TRBJ2-1; D possibly corresponds to TRBD2 (5 bases). This sequence was found in a boy under two years old with Wiskott-Aldrich syndrome, due to receive a stem cell transplant. Sequencing used PBMCs, obtained before TCRalphabeta/CD19-depleted stem cell transplant. The CDR3 sequence is CASSSIRGYNEQFF. CDR3 in DNA: TGTGCCAGCAGTTCCATCCGGGGCTACAATGAGCAGTTCTTC.